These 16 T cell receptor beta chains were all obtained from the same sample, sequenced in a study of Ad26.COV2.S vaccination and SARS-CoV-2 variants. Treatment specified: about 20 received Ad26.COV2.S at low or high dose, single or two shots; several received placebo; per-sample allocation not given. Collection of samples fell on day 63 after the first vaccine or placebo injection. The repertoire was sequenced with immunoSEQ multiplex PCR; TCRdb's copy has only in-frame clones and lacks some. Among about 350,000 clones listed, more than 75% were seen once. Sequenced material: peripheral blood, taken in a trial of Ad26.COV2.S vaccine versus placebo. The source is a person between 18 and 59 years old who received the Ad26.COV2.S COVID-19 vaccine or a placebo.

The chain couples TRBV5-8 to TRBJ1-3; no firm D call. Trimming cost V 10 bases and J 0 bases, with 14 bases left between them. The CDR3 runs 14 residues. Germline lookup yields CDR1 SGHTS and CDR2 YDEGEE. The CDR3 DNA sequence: TGTGCCGTCCTAGACCGGAGCTCTGGAAACACCATATATTTT. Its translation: CAVLDRSSGNTIYF.

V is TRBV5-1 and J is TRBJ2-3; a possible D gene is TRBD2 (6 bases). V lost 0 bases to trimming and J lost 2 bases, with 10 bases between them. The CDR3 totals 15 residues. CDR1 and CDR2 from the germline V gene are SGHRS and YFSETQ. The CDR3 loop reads CASSLDAGTTDTQYF. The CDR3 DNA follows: TGCGCCAGCAGCTTGGATGCGGGGACCACAGATACGCAGTATTTT.

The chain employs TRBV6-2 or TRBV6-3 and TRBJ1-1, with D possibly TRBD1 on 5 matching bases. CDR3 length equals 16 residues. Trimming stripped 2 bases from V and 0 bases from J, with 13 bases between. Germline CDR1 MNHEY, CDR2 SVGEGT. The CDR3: CASSYPTDTMNTEAFF. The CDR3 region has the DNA TGTGCCAGCAGTTACCCGACAGACACTATGAACACTGAAGCTTTCTTT.

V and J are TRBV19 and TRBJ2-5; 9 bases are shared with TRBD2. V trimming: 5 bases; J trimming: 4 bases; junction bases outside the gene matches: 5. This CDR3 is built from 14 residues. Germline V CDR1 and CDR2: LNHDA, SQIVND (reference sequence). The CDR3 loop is CASSAQAGGETQYF. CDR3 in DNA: TGTGCCAGTAGTGCTCAAGCGGGGGGAGAGACCCAGTACTTC.

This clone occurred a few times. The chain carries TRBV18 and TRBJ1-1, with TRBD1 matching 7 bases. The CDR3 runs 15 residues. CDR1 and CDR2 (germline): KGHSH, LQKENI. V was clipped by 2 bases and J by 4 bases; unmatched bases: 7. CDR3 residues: CASSPTEQGSTEAFF. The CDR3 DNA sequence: TGTGCCAGCTCACCAACCGAACAGGGGAGCACTGAAGCTTTCTTT.

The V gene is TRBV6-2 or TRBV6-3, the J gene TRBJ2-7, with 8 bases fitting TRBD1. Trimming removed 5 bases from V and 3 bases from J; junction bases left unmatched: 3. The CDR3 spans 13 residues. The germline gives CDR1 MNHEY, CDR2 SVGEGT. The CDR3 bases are TGTGCCAGCAGTGACAGGGGATACTACGAGCAGTACTTC. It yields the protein CASSDRGYYEQYF.

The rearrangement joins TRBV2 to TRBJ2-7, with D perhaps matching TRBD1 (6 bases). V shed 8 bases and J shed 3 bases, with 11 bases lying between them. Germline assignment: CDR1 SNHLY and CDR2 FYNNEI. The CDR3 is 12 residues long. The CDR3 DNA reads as TGTGCCAGCGCAAGGGGGAACTACGAGCAGTACTTC. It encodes CASARGNYEQYF.

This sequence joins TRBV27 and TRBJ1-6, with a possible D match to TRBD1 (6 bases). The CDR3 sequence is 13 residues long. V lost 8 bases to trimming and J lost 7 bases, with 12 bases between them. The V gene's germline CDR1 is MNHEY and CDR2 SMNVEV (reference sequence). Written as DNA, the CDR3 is TGTGCCAGCTGTAAGGGGGGGAATTCACCCCTCCACTTT. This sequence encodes CASCKGGNSPLHF.

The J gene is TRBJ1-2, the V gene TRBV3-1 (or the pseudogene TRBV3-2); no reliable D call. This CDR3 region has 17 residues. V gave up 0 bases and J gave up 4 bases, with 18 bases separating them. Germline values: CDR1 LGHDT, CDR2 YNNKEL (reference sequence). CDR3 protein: CASSQDLWVSITYGYTF. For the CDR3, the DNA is TGTGCCAGCAGCCAAGATCTTTGGGTTTCTATTACCTATGGCTACACCTTC.

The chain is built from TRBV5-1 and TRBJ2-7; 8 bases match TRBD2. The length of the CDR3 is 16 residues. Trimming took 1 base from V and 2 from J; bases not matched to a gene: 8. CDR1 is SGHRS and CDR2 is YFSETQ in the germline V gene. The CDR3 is CASSLLVGGAAYEQYF. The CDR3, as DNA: TGCGCCAGCAGCTTGTTGGTCGGGGGGGCGGCCTACGAGCAGTACTTC.

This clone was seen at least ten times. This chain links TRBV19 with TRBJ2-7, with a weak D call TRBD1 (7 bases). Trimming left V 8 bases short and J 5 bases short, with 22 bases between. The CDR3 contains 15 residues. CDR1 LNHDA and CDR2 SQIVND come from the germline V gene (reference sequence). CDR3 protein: CASSRGDQWDHEQYF. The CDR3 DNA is TGTGCCAGTTCCAGGGGGGATCAGTGGGACCACGAGCAGTACTTC.

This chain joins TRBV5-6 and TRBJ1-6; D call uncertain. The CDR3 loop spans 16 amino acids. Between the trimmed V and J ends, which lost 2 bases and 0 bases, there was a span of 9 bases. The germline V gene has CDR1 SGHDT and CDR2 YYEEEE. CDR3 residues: CASSFRQSSYNSPLHF. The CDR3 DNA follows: TGTGCCAGCAGCTTCCGGCAGAGCTCCTATAATTCACCCCTCCACTTT. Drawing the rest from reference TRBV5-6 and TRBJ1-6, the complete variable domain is DAGVTQSPTHLIKTRGQQVTLRCSPKSGHDTVSWYQQALGQGPQFIFQYYEEEERQRGNFPDRFSGHQFPNYSSELNVNALLLGDSALYLCASSFRQSSYNSPLHFGNGTRLTVT.

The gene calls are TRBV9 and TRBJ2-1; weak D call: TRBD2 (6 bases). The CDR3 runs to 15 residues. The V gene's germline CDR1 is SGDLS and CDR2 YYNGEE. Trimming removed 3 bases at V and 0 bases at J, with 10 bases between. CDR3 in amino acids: CASSAGLHSYNEQFF. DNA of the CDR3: TGTGCCAGCAGCGCGGGACTCCACTCCTACAATGAGCAGTTCTTC.

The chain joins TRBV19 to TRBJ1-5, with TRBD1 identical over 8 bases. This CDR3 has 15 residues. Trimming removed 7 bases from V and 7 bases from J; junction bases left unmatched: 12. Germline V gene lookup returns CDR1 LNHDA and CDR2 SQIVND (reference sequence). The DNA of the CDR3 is TGTGCCAGTAACCCCCCCGGACAGGGAAGGCAGCCCCAGCATTTT. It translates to CASNPPGQGRQPQHF.

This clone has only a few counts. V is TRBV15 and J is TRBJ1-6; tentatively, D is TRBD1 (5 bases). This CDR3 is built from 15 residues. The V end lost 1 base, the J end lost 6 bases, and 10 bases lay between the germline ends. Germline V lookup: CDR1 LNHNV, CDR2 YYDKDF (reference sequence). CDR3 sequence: CATSRGRGVNSPLHF. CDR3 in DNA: TGTGCCACCAGCAGAGGAAGGGGCGTTAATTCACCCCTCCACTTT. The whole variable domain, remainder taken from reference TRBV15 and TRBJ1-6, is DAMVIQNPRYQVTQFGKPVTLSCSQTLNHNVMYWYQQKSSQAPKLLFHYYDKDFNNEADTPDNFQSRRPNTSFCFLDIRSPGLGDTAMYLCATSRGRGVNSPLHFGNGTRLTVT.

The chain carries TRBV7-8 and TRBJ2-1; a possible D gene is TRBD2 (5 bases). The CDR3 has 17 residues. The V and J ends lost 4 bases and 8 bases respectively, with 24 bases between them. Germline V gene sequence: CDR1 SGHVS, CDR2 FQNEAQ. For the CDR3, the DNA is TGTGCCAGCAGCTCGCAGCCGGGATCCCGAACGACGTATGAGCAGTTCTTC. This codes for CASSSQPGSRTTYEQFF.